This TCR beta chain originates from a study of blood T cell repertoires in COVID-19. Study-level information: Samples representing acute and convalescent COVID-19 were sourced from the United States, Italy and Spain. PBMCs, B-cell-depleted T cells, or T cells were the source of the cDNA or gDNA that made up the material.

Germline V gene data show CDR1 as SGDLS and CDR2 as YYNGEE. V was shortened by 3 bases and J by 4 bases, with 16 bases between the two germline ends. This CDR3 region has 16 residues. In the authors' workflow: Reference gene primers were amplified, and this amplification served to estimate nucleated cell counts. Data came from immunoSEQ multiplex PCR; TCRdb stores just in-frame clones and leaves some out. V, J and clone size are taken as reported in that table, and D and trimming were inferred from the DNA itself. The repertoire includes fewer than 300,000 clones, approximately 89% of them detected once, and around 10% sits in the top ten.

Sequencing used peripheral blood. This TCR was recovered from a man aged 35 to 55 who had recovered from COVID-19. The chain employs TRBV9 and TRBJ1-4; tentatively, D is TRBD1 (6 bases). CDR3 sequence reads: CASSARGFGRNEKLFF. The CDR3 DNA sequence: TGTGCCAGCAGCGCGAGGGGGTTTGGGCGTAATGAAAAACTGTTTTTT.